This entry features one T cell receptor beta chain sequence. Its antigen remains unknown. This table comes from immunoSEQ multiplex PCR, and its TCRdb copy is limited to in-frame clones, with some not included. The table shows tens of thousands of clones, with approximately 77% occurring only once. The entry originates in a study of radiotherapy plus CTLA-4 blockade in lung cancer. Study observations and caveats: Once radiotherapy plus ipilimumab had been given, TCR clones derived from tumor expanded in blood. According to reports, early shifts in blood T cell clones, alongside interferon-beta, forecast response most accurately.

Patients with chemo-refractory metastatic non-small-cell lung cancer received focal radiation plus CTLA-4 blockade with ipilimumab. The sequence came from a human donor with non-small cell lung cancer whose response to radiotherapy plus ipilimumab could not be evaluated. The sequences come from peripheral blood, collected from a patient treated with radiotherapy plus ipilimumab.

The CDR3 here is CASSSPGGPNTEAFF. In DNA form, the CDR3 reads TGTGCCAGCAGCTCCCCGGGGGGGCCGAACACTGAAGCTTTCTTT. The chain joins TRBV28 to TRBJ1-1, with D maybe TRBD1 (6 bases). Germline CDR1 MDHEN, CDR2 SYDVKM. Trimming removed 6 bases from V and 1 base from J, with 15 bases in between. This CDR3 has 15 residues.